This TCR beta chain was identified in a study of blood T cell repertoires in COVID-19 (dated by TCRdb to 2018 to 2020). Looking at the study overall: Collaborator samples came from the United States, Italy and Spain and covered acute and convalescent phases of COVID-19. HLA class I and class II types, where available, came from metadata supplied by the sample provider rather than from assay-based typing. Sample metadata almost always included a de-identified subject ID, COVID-19 status, age in years and sex. A freely available public database, intended as a resource for researchers studying the immune response to SARS-CoV-2, is where the repertoires were released. Deeply sampled blood TCRbeta repertoires from subjects exposed to, actively infected with, or recovered from COVID-19 were included in the dataset. Samples came from the ongoing ImmuneRACE study (first 160 participants) plus 1,254 subjects from 6 global collaborators. The material from the prospective study consisted of cDNA or gDNA derived from T cells, B-cell-depleted T cells, or PBMCs. The research as a whole found: The amount of clinical and demographic metadata varied by source and participant and was provided uncurated.

TCRbeta CDR3 regions were amplified from genomic DNA using the immunoSEQ Assay, a bias-controlled multiplex PCR. The paper's data handling went like this. Nucleated cell counts per sample were estimated from amplification of reference gene primers within the assay. To quantify the absolute abundance of each unique TCRbeta CDR3 rearrangement, sequence reads were collapsed and filtered. Productive Simpson clonality was computed per sample as the square root of Simpson's diversity index over productive rearrangements. TCRdb took over this immuneACCESS table, retaining in-frame rearrangements with V and J assigned. Such tables are incomplete; in checked studies, under half of the missing clones stem from an unresolved V gene, and the remainder is unexplained. The V and J calls and clone size come from that table; D and trimming were worked out from the DNA. The sample table lists under 150,000 clones, approximately 84% of them with a count of one. The ten largest clones represent 1.5% to 1.7% of the sample.

Points on this clone: Its binding antigen is unknown. Per-base quality was not reported, and no clone a single base away is much larger than it.

The germline V gene (reference sequence) provides CDR1 PRHDT and CDR2 FYEKMQ. The CDR3, cysteine through phenylalanine, is 16 amino acids long. The CDR3 DNA has 48 bases and is translated from base 1. At the junction V is shortened by 4 bases and J by 6 bases, with 19 bases in between. Each collaborating institution followed its own protocols to collect whole blood in K2EDTA tubes. For TCRbeta analysis, collaborator samples were shipped as frozen whole blood, as isolated PBMCs, or as DNA extracted from either sample type. Material: peripheral blood. Here the chain combines TRBV13 and TRBJ1-5; matching of 6 bases hints at TRBD1 as the D gene. The sequence was obtained from a man aged 50-60 years with acute or convalescent COVID-19. The CDR3 loop reads CASSSPRVLGGQPQHF. The sequence in DNA is TGTGCCAGCAGCTCCCCCAGGGTCTTAGGGGGTCAGCCCCAGCATTTT.